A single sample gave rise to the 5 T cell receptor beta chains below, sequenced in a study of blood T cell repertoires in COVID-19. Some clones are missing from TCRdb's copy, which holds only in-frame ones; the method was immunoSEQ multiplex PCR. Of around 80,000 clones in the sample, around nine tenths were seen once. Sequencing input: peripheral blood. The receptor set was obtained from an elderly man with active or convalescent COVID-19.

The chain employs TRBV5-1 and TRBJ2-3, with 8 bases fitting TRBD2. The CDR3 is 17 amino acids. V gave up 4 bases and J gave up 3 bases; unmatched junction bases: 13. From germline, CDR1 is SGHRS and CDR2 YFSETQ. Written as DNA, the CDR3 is TGCGCCAGCAGCCGCCTAGCTTCGCGGGGGGAGACAGATACGCAGTATTTT. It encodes CASSRLASRGETDTQYF.

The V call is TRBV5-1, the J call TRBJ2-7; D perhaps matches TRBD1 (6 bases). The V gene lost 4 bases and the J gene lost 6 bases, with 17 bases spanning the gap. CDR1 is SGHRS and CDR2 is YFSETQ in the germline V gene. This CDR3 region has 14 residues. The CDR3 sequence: CASSPGHLSGEQYV. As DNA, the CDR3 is TGCGCCAGCAGCCCGGGACACCTGAGTGGCGAGCAGTACGTC.

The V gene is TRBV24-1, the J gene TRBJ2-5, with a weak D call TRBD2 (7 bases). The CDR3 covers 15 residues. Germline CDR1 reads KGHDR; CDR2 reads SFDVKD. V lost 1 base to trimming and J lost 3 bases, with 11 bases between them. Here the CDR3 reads CATSDFRGREETQYF. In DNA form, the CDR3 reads TGTGCCACCAGTGATTTTAGGGGGAGGGAAGAGACCCAGTACTTC.

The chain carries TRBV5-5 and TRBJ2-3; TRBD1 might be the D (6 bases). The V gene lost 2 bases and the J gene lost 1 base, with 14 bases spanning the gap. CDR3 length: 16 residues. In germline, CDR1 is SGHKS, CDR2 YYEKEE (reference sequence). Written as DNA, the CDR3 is TGTGCCAGCAGCTTTACCGGGACACTCGGCACAGATACGCAGTATTTT. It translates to CASSFTGTLGTDTQYF.

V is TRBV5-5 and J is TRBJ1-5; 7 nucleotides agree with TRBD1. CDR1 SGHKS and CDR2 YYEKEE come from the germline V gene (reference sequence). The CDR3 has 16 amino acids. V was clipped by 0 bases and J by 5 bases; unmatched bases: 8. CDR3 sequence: CASSLVDSTGHQPQHF. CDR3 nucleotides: TGTGCCAGCAGCTTGGTCGATTCGACAGGGCATCAGCCCCAGCATTTT.